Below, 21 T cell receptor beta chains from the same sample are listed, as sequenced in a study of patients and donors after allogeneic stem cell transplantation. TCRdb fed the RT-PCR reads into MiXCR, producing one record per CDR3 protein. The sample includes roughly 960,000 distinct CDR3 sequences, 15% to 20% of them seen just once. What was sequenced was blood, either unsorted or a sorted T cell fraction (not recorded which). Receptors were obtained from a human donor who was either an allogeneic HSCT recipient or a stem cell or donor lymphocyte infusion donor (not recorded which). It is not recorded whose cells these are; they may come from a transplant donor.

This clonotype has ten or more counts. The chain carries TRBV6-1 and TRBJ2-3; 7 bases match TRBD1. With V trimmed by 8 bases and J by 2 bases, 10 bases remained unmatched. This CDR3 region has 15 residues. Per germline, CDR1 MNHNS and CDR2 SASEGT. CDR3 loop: CASSHRGRVTDTQYF. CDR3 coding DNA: TGTGCCAGCTCTCACAGGGGAAGGGTCACAGATACGCAGTATTTT.

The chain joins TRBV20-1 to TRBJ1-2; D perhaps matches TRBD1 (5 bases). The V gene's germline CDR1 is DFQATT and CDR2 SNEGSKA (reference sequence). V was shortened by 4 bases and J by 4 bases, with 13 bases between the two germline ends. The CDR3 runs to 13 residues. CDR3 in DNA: TGCAGTGCTAACGGGGGTAGATCCTATGGCTACACCTTC. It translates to CSANGGRSYGYTF.

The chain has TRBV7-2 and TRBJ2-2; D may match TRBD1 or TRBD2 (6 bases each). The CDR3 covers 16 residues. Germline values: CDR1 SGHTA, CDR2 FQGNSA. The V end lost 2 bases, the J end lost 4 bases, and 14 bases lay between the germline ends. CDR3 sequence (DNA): TGTGCCAGCAGCTTAACAGGGAGGTCAGGCACCGGGGAGCTGTTTTTT. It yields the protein CASSLTGRSGTGELFF.

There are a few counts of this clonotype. CDR3 DNA: TGCGCCAGCAGCCCACGTGGCAGGGGAACTACAGGCGAGCAGTACTTC. The encoded protein is CASSPRGRGTTGEQYF. The V and J genes are TRBV5-1 and TRBJ2-7, with a weak D call TRBD1 (6 bases). With 4 bases removed from V and 6 bases from J, the gap between germline ends came to 23 bases. This CDR3 comprises 16 residues. Germline CDR1 is SGHRS and CDR2 is YFSETQ.

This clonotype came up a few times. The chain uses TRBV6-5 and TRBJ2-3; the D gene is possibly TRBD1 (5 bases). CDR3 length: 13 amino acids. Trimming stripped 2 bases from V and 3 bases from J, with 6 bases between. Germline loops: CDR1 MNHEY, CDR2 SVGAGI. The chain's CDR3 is CASSYKGTDTQYF. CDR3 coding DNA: TGTGCCAGCAGTTACAAGGGGACAGATACGCAGTATTTT.

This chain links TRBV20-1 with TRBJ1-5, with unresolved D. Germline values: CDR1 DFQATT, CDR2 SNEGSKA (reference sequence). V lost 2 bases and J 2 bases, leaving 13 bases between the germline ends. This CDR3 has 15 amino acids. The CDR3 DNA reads TGCAGTGCTAGAACGGGGAATGGGGGCAATCAGCCCCAGCATTTT. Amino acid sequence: CSARTGNGGNQPQHF.

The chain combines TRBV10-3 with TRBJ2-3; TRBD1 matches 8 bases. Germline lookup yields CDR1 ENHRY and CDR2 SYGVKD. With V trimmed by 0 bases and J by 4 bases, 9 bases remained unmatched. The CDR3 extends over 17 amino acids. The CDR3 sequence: CAISESIGQGAADTQYF. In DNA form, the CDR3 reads TGTGCCATCAGTGAGTCGATCGGGCAGGGGGCCGCAGATACGCAGTATTTT.

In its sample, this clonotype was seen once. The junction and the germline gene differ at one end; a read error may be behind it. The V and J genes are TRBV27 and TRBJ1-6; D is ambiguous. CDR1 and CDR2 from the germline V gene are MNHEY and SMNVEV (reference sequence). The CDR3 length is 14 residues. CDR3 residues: CASSLEGPNSPHHF. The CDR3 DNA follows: TGTGCCAGCAGTTTAGAGGGCCCCAATTCACCCCACCACTTT.

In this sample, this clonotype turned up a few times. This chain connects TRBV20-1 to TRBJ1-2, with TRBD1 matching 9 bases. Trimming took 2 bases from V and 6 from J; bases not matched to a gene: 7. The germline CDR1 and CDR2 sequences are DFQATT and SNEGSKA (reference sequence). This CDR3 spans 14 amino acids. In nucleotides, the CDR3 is TGCAGTGCTAGAAGGGACAGGGAATTAAATGGCTACACCTTC. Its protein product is CSARRDRELNGYTF.

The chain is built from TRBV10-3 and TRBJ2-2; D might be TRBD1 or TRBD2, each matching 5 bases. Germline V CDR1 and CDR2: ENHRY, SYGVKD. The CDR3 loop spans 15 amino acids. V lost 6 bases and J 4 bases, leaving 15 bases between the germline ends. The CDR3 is CAIRALQGPTGELFF. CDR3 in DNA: TGTGCCATCAGGGCCCTTCAGGGACCCACCGGGGAGCTGTTTTTT.

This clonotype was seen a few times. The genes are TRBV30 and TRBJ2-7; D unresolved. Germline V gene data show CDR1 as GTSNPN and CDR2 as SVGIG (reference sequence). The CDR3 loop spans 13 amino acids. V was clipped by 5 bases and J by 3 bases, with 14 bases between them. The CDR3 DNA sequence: TGTGCCTGGTCGAGACCACATAACTACGAGCAGTACTTC. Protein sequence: CAWSRPHNYEQYF.

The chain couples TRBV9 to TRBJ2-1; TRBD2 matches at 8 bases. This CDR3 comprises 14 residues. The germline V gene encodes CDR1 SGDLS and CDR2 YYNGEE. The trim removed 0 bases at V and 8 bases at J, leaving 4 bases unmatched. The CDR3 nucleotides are TGTGCCAGCAGCGTAGCGGGGGGGCTCGATGAGCAGTTCTTC. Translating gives CASSVAGGLDEQFF.

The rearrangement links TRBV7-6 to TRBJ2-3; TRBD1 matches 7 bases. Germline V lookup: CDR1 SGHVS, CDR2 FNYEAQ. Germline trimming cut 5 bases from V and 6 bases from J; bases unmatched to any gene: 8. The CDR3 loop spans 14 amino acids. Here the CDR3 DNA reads TGTGCCAGCAGCCCATTGACAGGGCGGGATACGCAGTATTTT. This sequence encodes CASSPLTGRDTQYF.

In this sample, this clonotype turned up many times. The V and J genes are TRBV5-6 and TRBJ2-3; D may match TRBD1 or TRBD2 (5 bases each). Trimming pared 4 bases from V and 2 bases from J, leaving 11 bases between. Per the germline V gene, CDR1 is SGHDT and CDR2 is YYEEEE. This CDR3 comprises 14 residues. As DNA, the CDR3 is TGTGCCAGCAGCCTAGGGACGCCCACAGATACGCAGTATTTT. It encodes CASSLGTPTDTQYF.

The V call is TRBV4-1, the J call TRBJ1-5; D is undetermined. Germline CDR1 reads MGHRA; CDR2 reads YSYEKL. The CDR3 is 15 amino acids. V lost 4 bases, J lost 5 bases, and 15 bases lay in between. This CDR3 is CASSRDEGRDQPQHF. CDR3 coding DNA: TGCGCCAGCAGCCGAGACGAGGGCCGGGATCAGCCCCAGCATTTT.

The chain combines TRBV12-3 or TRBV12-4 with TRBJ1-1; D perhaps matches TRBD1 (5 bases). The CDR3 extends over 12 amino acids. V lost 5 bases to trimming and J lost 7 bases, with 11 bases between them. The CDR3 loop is CASSVGHVEAFF. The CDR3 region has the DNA TGTGCCAGCAGTGTTGGACATGTTGAAGCTTTCTTT.

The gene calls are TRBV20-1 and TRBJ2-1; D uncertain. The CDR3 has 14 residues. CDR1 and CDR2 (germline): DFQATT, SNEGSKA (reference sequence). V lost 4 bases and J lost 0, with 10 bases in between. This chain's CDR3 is CSAKTDSSYNEQFF. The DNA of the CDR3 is TGCAGTGCTAAGACGGATAGCTCCTACAATGAGCAGTTCTTC.

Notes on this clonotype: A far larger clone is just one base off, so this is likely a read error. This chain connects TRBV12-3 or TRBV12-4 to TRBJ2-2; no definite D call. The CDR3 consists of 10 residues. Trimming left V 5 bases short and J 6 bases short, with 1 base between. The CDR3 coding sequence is TGTGCCAGCAGTGCCGGGGAGCTGTTTTTT. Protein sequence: CASSAGELFF.

The CDR3 DNA follows: TGTGCCAGCAGGAGACAGGGAAATAATCAGCCCCAGCATTTT. It is translated as CASRRQGNNQPQHF. The rearrangement links TRBV2 to TRBJ1-5; 7 bases are shared with TRBD1. The CDR3 has 14 amino acids. Germline V gene lookup returns CDR1 SNHLY and CDR2 FYNNEI. Trimming took 6 bases from V and 4 from J; bases not matched to a gene: 6.

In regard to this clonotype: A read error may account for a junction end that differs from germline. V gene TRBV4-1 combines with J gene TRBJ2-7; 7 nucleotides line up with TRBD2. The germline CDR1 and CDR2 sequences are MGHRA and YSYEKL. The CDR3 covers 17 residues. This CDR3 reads CASSQGGLADNSYEQYF. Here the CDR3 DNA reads TGCGCCAGCAGCCAGGGTGGGCTAGCGGACAACTCCTACGAGCAGTACTTT.

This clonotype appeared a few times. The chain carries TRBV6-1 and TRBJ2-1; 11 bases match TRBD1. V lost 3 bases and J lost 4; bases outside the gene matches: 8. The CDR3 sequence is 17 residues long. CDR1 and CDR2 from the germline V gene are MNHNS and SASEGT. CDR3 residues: CASSESRDRGRYNEQFF. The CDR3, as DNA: TGTGCCAGCAGTGAGTCCCGGGACAGGGGGAGATACAATGAGCAGTTCTTC.